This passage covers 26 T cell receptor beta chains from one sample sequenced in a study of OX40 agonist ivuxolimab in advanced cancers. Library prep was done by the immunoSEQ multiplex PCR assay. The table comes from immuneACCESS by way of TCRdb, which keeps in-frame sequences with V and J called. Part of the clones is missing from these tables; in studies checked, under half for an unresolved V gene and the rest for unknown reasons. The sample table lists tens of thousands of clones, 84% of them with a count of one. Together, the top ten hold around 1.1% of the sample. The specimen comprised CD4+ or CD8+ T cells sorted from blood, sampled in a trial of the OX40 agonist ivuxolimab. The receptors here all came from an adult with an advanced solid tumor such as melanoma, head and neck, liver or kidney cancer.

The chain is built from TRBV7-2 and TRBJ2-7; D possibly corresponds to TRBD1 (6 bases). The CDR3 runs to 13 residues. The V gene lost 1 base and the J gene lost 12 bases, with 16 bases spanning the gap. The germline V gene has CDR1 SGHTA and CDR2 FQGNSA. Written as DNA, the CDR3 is TGTGCCAGCAGCTTAGACAGGGATGATGAAGGGTACTTC. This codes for CASSLDRDDEGYF.

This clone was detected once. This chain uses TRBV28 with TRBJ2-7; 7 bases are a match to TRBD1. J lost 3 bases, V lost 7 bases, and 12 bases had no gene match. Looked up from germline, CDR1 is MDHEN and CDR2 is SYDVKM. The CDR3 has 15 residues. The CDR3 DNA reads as TGTGCCAGCATCTGGCTTGGGACAGAACACTACGAGCAGTACGTC. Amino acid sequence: CASIWLGTEHYEQYV.

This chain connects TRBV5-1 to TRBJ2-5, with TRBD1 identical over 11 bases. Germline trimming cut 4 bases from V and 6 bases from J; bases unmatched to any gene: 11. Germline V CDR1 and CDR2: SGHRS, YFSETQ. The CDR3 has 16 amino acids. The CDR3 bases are TGCGCCAGCAGCCCTACGGGACAGGGGGTGAGGCAGACCCAGTACTTC. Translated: CASSPTGQGVRQTQYF. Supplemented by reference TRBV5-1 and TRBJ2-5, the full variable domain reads KAGVTQTPRYLIKTRGQQVTLSCSPISGHRSVSWYQQTPGQGLQFLFEYFSETQRNKGNFPGRFSGRQFSNSRSEMNVSTLELGDSALYLCASSPTGQGVRQTQYFGPGTRLLVL.

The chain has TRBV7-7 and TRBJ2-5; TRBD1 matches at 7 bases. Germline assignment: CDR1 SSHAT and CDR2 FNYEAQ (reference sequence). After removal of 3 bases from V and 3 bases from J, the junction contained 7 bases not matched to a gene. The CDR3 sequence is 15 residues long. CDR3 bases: TGTGCCAGCAGCTTTAGACAGGGAGTTAAAGAGACCCAGTACTTC. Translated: CASSFRQGVKETQYF.

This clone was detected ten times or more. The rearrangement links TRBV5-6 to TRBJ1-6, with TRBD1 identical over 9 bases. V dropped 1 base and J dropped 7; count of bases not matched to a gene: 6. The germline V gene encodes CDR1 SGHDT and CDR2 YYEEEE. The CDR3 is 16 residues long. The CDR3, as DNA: TGTGCCAGCAGCTTGTTTACTGGACAGGGGAATTCACCCCTCCACTTT. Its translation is CASSLFTGQGNSPLHF.

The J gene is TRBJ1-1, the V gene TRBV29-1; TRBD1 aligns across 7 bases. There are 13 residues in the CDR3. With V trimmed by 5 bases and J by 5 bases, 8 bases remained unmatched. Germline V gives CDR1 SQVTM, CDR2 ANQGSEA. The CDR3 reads CSVRQGRETEAFF. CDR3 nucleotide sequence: TGCAGCGTTAGACAGGGACGGGAGACTGAAGCTTTCTTT.

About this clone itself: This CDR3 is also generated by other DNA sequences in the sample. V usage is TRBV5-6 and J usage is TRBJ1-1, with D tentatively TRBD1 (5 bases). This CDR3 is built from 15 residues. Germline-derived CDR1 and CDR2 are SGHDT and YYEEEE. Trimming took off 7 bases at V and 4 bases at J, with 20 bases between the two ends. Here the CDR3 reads CASRDYRQGVTEAFF. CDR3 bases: TGTGCCAGCCGTGATTATAGGCAGGGAGTCACTGAAGCTTTCTTT. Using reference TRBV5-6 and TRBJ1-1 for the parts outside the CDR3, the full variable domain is DAGVTQSPTHLIKTRGQQVTLRCSPKSGHDTVSWYQQALGQGPQFIFQYYEEEERQRGNFPDRFSGHQFPNYSSELNVNALLLGDSALYLCASRDYRQGVTEAFFGQGTRLTVV.

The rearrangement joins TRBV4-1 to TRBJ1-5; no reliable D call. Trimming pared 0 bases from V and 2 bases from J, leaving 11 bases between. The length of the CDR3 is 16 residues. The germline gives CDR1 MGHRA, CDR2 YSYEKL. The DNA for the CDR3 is TGCGCCAGCAGCCAAGACGGCGGGATTGGCAATCAGCCCCAGCATTTT. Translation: CASSQDGGIGNQPQHF.

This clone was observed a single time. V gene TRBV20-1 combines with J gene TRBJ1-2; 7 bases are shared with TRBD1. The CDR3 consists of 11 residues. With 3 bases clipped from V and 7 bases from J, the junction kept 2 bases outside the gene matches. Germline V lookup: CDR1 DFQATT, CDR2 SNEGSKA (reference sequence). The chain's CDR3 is CSASDRAGYTF. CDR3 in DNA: TGCAGTGCTAGCGACAGGGCTGGCTACACCTTC.

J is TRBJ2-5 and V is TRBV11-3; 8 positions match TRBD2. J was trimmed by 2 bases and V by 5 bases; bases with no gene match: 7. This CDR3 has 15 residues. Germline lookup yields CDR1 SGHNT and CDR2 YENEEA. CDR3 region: CASSPGTRGQETQYF. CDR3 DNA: TGTGCCAGCAGCCCCGGGACTAGAGGGCAAGAGACCCAGTACTTC.

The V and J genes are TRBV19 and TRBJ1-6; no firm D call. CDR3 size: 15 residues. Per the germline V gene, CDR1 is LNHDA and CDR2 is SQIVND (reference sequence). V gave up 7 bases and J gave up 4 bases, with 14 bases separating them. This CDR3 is CASNHARGYNSPLHF. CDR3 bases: TGTGCCAGTAACCATGCCCGGGGATATAATTCACCCCTCCACTTT.

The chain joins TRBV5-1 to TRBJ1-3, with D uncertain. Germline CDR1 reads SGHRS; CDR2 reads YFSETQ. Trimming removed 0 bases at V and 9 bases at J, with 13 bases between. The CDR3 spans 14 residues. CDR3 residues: CASSLGARSGTIYF. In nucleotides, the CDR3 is TGCGCCAGCAGCTTGGGGGCTCGGTCGGGCACCATATATTTT.

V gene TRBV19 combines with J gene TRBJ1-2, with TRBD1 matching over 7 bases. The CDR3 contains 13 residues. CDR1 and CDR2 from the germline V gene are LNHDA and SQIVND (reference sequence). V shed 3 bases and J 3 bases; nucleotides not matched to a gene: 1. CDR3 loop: CASSIDRDYGYTF. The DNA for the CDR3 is TGTGCCAGTAGTATCGACAGGGACTATGGCTACACCTTC.

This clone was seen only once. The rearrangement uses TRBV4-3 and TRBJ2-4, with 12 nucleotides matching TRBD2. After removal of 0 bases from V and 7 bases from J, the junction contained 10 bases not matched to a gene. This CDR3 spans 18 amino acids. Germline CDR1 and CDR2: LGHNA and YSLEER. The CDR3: CASSQEASTSGGWNIQYF. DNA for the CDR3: TGCGCCAGCAGCCAAGAAGCGTCAACTAGCGGGGGGTGGAACATTCAGTACTTC.

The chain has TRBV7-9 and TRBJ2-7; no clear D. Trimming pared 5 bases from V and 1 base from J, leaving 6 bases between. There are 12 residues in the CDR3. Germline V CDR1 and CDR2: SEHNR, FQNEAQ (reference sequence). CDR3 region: CASSPESYEQYF. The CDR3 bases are TGTGCCAGCAGCCCCGAATCCTACGAGCAGTACTTC.

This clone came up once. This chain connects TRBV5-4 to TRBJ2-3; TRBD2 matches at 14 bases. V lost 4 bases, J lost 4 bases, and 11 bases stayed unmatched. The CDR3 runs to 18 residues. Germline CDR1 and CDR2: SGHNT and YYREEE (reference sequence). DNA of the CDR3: TGTGCCAGCAGCCGAAAAAAACCGGGACTAGCGGGGGCAGATACGCAGTATTTT. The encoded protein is CASSRKKPGLAGADTQYF.

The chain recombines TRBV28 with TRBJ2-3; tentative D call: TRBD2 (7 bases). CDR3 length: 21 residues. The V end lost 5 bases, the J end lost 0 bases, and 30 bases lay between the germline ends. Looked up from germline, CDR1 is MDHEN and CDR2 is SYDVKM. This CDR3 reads CASSPPGHLLGGGPSTDTQYF. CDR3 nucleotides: TGTGCCAGCAGTCCCCCGGGACACCTACTTGGCGGGGGCCCAAGCACAGATACGCAGTATTTT.

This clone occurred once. The CDR3 DNA reads as TGTGCCATCAGTGCGGAAGGGGCGAGGGAAAAACTGTTTTTT. Its translation: CAISAEGAREKLFF. The gene calls are TRBV10-3 and TRBJ1-4, with D perhaps matching TRBD1 (5 bases). From germline, CDR1 is ENHRY and CDR2 SYGVKD. Trimming removed 4 bases at V and 8 bases at J, with 14 bases between. The CDR3 runs to 14 residues.

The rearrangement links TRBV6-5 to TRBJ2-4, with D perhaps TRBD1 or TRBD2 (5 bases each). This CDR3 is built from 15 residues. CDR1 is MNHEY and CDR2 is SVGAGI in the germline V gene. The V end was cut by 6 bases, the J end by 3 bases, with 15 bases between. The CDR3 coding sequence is TGTGCCAGCAGCCCCCCCCCAGGGAGCAAAAACATTCAGTACTTC. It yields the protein CASSPPPGSKNIQYF.

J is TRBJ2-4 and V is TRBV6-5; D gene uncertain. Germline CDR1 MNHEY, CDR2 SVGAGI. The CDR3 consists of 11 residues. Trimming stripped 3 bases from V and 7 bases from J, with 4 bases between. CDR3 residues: CASSYYNIQYF. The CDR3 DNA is TGTGCCAGCAGTTATTATAACATTCAGTACTTC.

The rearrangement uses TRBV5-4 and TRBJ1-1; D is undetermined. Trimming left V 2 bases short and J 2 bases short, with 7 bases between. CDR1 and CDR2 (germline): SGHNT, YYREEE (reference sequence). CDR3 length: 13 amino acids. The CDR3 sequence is CASSFRKNTEAFF. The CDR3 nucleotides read TGTGCCAGCAGCTTTAGGAAAAACACTGAAGCTTTCTTT.

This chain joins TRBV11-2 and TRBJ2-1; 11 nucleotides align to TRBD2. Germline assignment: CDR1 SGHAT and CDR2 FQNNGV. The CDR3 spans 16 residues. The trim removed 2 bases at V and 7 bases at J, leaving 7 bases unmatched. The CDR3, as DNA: TGTGCCAGCAGCTTAACAGGTAGCGGGGGGGCAAATGAGCAGTTCTTC. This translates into CASSLTGSGGANEQFF.

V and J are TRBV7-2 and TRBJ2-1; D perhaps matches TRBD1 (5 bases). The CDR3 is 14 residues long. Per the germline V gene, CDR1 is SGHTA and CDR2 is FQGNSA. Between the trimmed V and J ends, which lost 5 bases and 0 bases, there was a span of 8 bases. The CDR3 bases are TGTGCCAGCAGCAGACAGAGCTCCTACAATGAGCAGTTCTTC. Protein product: CASSRQSSYNEQFF.

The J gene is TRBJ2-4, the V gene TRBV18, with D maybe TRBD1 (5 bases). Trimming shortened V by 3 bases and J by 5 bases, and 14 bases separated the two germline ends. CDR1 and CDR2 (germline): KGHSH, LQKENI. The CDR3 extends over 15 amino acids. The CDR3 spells CASSPGPLLENIQYF. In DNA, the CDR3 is TGTGCCAGCTCACCGGGGCCCCTCCTTGAAAACATTCAGTACTTC.

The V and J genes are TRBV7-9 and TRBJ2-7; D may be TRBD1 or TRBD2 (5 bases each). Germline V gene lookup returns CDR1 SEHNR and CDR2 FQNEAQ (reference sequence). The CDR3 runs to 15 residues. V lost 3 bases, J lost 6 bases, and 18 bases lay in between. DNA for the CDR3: TGTGCCAGCAGCTTGGGCGGGTCAGGGCTCGCCGAGCAGTACGTC. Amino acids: CASSLGGSGLAEQYV.

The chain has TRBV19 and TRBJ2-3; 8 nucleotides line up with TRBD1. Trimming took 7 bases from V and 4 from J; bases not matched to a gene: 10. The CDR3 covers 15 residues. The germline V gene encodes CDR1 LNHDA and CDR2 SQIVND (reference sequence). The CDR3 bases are TGTGCCAGTATGGTAACAGGGGGGCGCGCAGATACGCAGTATTTT. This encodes CASMVTGGRADTQYF.